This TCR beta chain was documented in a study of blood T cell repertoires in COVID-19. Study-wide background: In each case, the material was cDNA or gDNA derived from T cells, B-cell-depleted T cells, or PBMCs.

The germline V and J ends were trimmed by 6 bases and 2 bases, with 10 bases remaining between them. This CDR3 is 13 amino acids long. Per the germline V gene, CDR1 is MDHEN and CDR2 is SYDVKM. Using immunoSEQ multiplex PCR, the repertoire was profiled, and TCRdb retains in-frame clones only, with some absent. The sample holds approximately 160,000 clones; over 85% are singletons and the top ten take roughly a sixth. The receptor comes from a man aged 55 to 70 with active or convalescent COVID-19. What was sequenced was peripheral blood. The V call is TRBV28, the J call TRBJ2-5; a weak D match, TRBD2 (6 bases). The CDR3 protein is CASSAGGQETQYF. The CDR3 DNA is TGTGCCAGCAGCGCCGGGGGACAAGAGACCCAGTACTTC.